This is a list of T cell receptor beta chains from one sample in a study of blood T cell repertoires in COVID-19. The protocol was immunoSEQ multiplex PCR, while the TCRdb copy is restricted to in-frame clones and leaves out a portion. In the table there are about 170,000 clones, about 83% of which are singletons. Sequencing was carried out using peripheral blood. These receptors all stem from a woman older than 75 with COVID-19, enrolled during active disease. CDR3s include the opening cysteine and the closing phenylalanine or tryptophan. The order of the fields is J gene, V gene, CDR3 protein.

j_call: TRBJ1-2; v_call: TRBV2; cdr3_aa: CASSEAFYGYTF
j_call: TRBJ1-2; v_call: TRBV18; cdr3_aa: CASSPTPRQFYGYTF
j_call: TRBJ2-3; v_call: TRBV28; cdr3_aa: CASSQSVDEKGGTDTQYF
j_call: TRBJ2-1; v_call: TRBV28; cdr3_aa: CASSRPGTGNEQFF
j_call: TRBJ1-4; v_call: TRBV6-2/TRBV6-3; cdr3_aa: CASSSLWGATNEKLFF
j_call: TRBJ1-4; v_call: TRBV30; cdr3_aa: CAWSAGQIFGEKLFF
j_call: TRBJ2-7; v_call: TRBV19; cdr3_aa: CASSEQGVGEQYF
j_call: TRBJ2-3; v_call: TRBV3-1/TRBV3-2; cdr3_aa: CASSQRQGSDTQYF
j_call: TRBJ2-7; v_call: TRBV10-3; cdr3_aa: CAISEKGRVLF
j_call: TRBJ2-7; v_call: TRBV28; cdr3_aa: CASSLAGKGYEQYF
j_call: TRBJ2-2; v_call: TRBV29-1; cdr3_aa: CSVLGLASSGELFF
j_call: TRBJ2-2; v_call: TRBV11-2; cdr3_aa: CASSLGGPSGPTGELFF
j_call: TRBJ2-2; v_call: TRBV1; cdr3_aa: CTSSQGLGAQGQTGELFF